In its sample, the clone carrying this TCR beta chain was seen a few times. Its matching antigen is unknown. The data were taken from a study of STAT5B mutations in CD4+ large granular lymphocyte leukemia. Study findings and constraints: Without putative leukemic clones, patient CD4-sorted repertoires remained more clonal than healthy CD4+ repertoires. Approximately 25% of private leukemic clonotypes occurred rarely in other patients' non-leukemic repertoires. Compared with healthy controls (2/35), patient top clones favored TRBV06 (8/27). Without HLA matching, higher CD4+ than CD8+ T-LGLL clonality could reflect small sample size.

The CDR3 extends over 14 amino acids. V lost 5 bases to trimming and J lost 3 bases, with 13 bases between them. From germline, CDR1 is SGHTA and CDR2 FQGNSA. TCRdb's copy holds only in-frame clones and misses some; the assay was immunoSEQ multiplex PCR. The sample yields nearly 45,000 clones, 65% to 90% seen once. This chain uses TRBV7-2 with TRBJ1-2; D remains ambiguous. The TCR comes from a human donor in good health. The source material was CD4+ T cells from blood buffy coats. CDR3 DNA sequence: TGTGCCAGCAGCCCCCAGAACGGGGACTATGGCTACACCTTC. It translates to CASSPQNGDYGYTF.